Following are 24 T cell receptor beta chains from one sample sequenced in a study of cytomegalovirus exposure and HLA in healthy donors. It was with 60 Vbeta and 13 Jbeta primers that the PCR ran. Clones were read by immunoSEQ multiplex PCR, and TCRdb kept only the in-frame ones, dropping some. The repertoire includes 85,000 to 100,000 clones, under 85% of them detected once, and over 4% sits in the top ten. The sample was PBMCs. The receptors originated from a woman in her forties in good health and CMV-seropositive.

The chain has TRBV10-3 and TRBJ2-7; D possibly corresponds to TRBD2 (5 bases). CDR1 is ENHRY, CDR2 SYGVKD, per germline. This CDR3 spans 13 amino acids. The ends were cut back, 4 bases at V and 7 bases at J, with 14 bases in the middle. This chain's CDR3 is CAISGRGSGEQYF. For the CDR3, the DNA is TGTGCCATCAGTGGCCGGGGTTCGGGGGAGCAGTACTTC.

The chain's CDR3 is CASSIATKKTQYF. In DNA form, the CDR3 reads TGTGCCAGTAGTATAGCCACTAAGAAGACCCAGTACTTC. The rearrangement uses TRBV19 and TRBJ2-5; D gene ambiguous. This CDR3 spans 13 amino acids. V gave up 1 base and J gave up 6 bases, with 9 bases separating them. Per the germline V gene, CDR1 is LNHDA and CDR2 is SQIVND (reference sequence).

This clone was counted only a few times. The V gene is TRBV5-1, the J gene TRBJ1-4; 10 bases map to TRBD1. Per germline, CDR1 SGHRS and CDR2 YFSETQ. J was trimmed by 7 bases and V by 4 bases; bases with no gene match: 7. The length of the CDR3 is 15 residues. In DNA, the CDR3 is TGCGCCAGCAGCCAGAACCGGGACAGGGGTGAAAAACTGTTTTTT. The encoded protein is CASSQNRDRGEKLFF.

CDR3 sequence: CASGYPGLQETQYF. DNA for the CDR3: TGTGCCAGCGGATATCCGGGACTCCAAGAGACCCAGTACTTC. The rearrangement links TRBV4-2 to TRBJ2-5; a possible D gene is TRBD2 (6 bases). V was shortened by 8 bases and J by 1 base, with 14 bases between the two germline ends. Germline CDR1 and CDR2: LGHNA and YNFKEQ. This CDR3 comprises 14 residues.

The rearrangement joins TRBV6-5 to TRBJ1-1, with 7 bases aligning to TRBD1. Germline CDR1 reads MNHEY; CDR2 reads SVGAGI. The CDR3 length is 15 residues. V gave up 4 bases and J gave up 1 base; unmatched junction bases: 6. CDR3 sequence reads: CASSFTGAGNTEAFF. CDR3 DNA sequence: TGTGCCAGCAGTTTCACAGGGGCGGGGAACACTGAAGCTTTCTTT.

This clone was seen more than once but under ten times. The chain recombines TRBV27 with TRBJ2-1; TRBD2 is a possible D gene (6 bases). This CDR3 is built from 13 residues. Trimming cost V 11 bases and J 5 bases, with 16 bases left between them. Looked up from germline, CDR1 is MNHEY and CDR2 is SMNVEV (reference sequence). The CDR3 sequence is CAAGQGMHNEQFF. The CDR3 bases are TGTGCCGCGGGGCAGGGTATGCACAATGAGCAGTTCTTC.

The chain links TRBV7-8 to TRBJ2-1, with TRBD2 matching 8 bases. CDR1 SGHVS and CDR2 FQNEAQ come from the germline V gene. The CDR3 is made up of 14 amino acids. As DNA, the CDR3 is TGTGCAACCCGAGCGGGAGACACCTACAATGAGCAGTTCTTC. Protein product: CATRAGDTYNEQFF. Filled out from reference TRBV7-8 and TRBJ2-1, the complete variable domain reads GAGVSQSPRYKVAKRGQDVALRCDPISGHVSLFWYQQALGQGPEFLTYFQNEAQLDKSGLPSDRFFAERPEGSVSTLKIQRTQQEDSAVYLCATRAGDTYNEQFFGPGTRLTVL.

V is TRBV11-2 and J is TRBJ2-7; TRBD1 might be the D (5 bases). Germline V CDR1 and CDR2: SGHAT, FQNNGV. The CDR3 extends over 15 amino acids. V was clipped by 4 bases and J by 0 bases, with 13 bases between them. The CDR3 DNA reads TGTGCCAGCAGCTGGGGCCCTACGAGCTCCTACGAGCAGTACTTC. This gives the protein CASSWGPTSSYEQYF.

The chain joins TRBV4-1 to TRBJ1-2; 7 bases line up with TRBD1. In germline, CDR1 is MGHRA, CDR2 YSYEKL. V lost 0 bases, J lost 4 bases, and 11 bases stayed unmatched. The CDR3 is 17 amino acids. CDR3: CASSQEGQTHSSYGYTF. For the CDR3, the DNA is TGCGCCAGCAGCCAAGAGGGACAGACGCACTCCTCCTATGGCTACACCTTC.

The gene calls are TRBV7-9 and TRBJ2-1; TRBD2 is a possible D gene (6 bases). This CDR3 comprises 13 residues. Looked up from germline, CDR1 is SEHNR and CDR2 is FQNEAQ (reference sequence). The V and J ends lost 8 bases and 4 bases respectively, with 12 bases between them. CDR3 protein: CASGRDSYNEQFF. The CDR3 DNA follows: TGTGCCAGCGGCCGGGACTCGTACAATGAGCAGTTCTTC.

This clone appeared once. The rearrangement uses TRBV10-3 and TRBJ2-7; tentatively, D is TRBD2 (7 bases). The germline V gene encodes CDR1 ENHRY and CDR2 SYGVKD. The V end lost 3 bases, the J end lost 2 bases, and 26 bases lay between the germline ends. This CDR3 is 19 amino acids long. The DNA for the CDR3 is TGTGCCATCAGTGATAAGGAGGGGGGGGCGGGAGTCCTAACCTACGAGCAGTACTTC. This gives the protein CAISDKEGGAGVLTYEQYF.

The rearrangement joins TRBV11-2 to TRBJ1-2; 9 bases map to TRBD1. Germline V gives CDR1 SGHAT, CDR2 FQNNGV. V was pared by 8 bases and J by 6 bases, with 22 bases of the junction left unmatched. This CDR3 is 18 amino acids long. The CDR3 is CASGPRGGQGPPLDGYTF. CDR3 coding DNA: TGTGCCAGCGGCCCCCGTGGGGGACAGGGACCCCCGTTGGATGGCTACACCTTC.

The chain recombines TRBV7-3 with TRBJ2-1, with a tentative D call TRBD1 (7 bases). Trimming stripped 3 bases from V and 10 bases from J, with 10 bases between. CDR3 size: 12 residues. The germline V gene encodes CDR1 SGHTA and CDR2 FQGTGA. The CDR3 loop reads CASSFPGGEQFF. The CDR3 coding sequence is TGTGCCAGCAGCTTCCCAGGGGGGGAGCAGTTCTTC.

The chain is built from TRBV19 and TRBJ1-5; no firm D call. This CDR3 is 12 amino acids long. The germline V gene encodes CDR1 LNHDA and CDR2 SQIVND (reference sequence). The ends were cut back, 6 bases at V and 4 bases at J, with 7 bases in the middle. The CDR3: CASRPRNQPQHF. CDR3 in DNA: TGTGCCAGTAGACCCCGGAATCAGCCCCAGCATTTT.

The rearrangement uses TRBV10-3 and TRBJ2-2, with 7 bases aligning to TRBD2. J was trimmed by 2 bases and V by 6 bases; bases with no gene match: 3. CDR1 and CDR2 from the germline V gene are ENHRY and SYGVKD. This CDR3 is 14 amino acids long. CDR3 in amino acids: CAIRERENTGELFF. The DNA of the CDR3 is TGTGCCATCAGAGAGCGGGAAAACACCGGGGAGCTGTTTTTT.

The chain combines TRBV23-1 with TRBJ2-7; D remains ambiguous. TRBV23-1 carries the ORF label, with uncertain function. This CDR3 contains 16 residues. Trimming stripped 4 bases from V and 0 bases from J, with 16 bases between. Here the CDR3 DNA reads TGCGCCAGCAGTCGATCAAGACACAACCGCTCCTACGAGCAGTACTTC. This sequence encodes CASSRSRHNRSYEQYF.

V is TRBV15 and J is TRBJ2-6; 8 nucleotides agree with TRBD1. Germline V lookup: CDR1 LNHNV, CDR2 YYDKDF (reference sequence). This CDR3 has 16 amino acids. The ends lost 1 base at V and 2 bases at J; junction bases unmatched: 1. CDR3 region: CATSRAGGTGANVLTF. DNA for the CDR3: TGTGCCACCAGCAGAGCAGGGGGCACTGGGGCCAACGTCCTGACTTTC.

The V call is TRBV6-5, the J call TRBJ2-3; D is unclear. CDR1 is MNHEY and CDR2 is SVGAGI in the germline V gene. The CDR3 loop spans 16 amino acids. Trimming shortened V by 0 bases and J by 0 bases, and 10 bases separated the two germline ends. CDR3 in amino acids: CASSYSNSPSTDTQYF. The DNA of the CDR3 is TGTGCCAGCAGTTACTCGAACTCACCTAGCACAGATACGCAGTATTTT.

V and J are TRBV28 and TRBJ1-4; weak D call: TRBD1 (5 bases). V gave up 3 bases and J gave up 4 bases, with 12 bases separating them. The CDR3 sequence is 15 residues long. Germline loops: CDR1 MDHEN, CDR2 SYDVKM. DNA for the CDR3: TGTGCCAGCAGTTTCGACAGCGGGTATAATGAAAAACTGTTTTTT. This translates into CASSFDSGYNEKLFF.

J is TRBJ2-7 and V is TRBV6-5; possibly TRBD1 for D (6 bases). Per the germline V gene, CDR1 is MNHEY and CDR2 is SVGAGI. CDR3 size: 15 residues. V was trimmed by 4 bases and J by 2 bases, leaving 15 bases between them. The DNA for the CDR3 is TGTGCCAGCAGTTCACAACAGGGAAAAGCCTACGAGCAGTACTTC. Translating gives CASSSQQGKAYEQYF.

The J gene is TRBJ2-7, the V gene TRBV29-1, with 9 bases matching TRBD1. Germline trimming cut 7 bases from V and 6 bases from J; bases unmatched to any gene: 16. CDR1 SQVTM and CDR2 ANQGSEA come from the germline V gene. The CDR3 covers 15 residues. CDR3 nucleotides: TGCAGCGCCCGAGAGGGGGGGACAGGGAGCGCCGAGCAGTACTTC. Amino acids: CSAREGGTGSAEQYF.

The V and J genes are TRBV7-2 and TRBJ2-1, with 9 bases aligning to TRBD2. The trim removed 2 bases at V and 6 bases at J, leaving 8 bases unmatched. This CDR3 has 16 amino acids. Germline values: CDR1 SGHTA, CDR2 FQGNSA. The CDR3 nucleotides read TGTGCCAGCAGCTTAATTAGCGGGAGTACCCGCAATGAGCAGTTCTTC. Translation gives CASSLISGSTRNEQFF.

CDR3 sequence (DNA): TGTGCCAGCAGCCAAGATCCGGGAGGGCCACTCAATGAGCAGTTCTTC. This codes for CASSQDPGGPLNEQFF. The J gene is TRBJ2-1, the V gene TRBV4-2; 8 bases agree with TRBD2. The CDR3 is 16 residues long. The germline CDR1 and CDR2 sequences are LGHNA and YNFKEQ. The J segment lost 6 bases and the V segment lost 0 bases, leaving 7 bases of the junction unmatched.

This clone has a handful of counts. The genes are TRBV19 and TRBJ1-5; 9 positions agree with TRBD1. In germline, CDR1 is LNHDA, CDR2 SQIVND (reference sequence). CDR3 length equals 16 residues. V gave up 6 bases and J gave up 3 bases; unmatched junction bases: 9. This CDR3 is CASSPFGTGINQPQHF. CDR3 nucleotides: TGTGCCAGTAGCCCCTTCGGGACAGGGATCAATCAGCCCCAGCATTTT.